This T cell receptor (beta chain) was documented in a study of CD8 T cells in Susac syndrome. V lost 4 bases and J 1 base, leaving 13 bases between the germline ends. The CDR3 spans 15 residues. Germline assignment: CDR1 SEHNR and CDR2 FQNEAQ (reference sequence). About 0.45 to 1 ug RNA was reverse transcribed with random hexamers. An immunoSEQ multiplex PCR generated amplified TCR beta CDR3 products spanning 54 Vbeta and 13 Jbeta. TCRdb reanalysed the immunoSEQ multiplex PCR reads using MiXCR and keeps one entry per CDR3 protein. The repertoire holds roughly 80,000 distinct CDR3 sequences, with more than 85% as singletons. Sequencing of TCR beta was performed on blood CD8+ T cells and on blood CD4+ T cells. The multiple sclerosis controls were treatment-naive patients, and their relapsing-remitting disease was stable or active.

Sequenced material: CD8+ T cells from PBMCs. The V and J genes are TRBV7-9 and TRBJ1-1; D may be TRBD1 (5 bases). The sequence was obtained from a human donor with multiple sclerosis. CDR3 coding DNA: TGTGCCAGCAGCTCACGACAGCCCCGGAACACTGAAGCTTTCTTT. It encodes CASSSRQPRNTEAFF.